What follows are 21 T cell receptor beta chains derived from one specimen sequenced in a study of T cell responses to AZD1222 COVID-19 vaccine. Assay used: immunoSEQ multiplex PCR; TCRdb lists only in-frame clones, some missing. The table includes some 48,000 clones, 80% to 90% detected once. The sample here was peripheral blood, taken 28 days after the second AZD1222 dose. The receptors were gathered from an adult who received the AZD1222 COVID-19 vaccine.

This clone was observed a few times. V gene TRBV10-3 combines with J gene TRBJ2-5, with no clear D. Germline loops: CDR1 ENHRY, CDR2 SYGVKD. CDR3 length: 13 residues. Trimming shortened V by 4 bases and J by 5 bases, and 11 bases separated the two germline ends. The CDR3 sequence is CAISVGQRETQYF. The CDR3 DNA reads as TGTGCCATCAGTGTAGGCCAACGGGAGACCCAGTACTTC.

This sequence joins TRBV27 and TRBJ2-7; 15 bases are a match to TRBD2. Germline CDR1 is MNHEY and CDR2 is SMNVEV (reference sequence). With 6 bases clipped from V and 2 bases from J, the junction kept 5 bases outside the gene matches. The CDR3 runs to 16 residues. The CDR3 nucleotides read TGTGCCAGCAGACCCGGGACTAGCGGGAGGACCTACGAGCAGTACTTC. Amino acid sequence: CASRPGTSGRTYEQYF.

The chain is built from TRBV10-1 and TRBJ1-3; D is ambiguous. V gave up 3 bases and J gave up 0 bases, with 12 bases separating them. CDR3 length: 16 residues. Germline CDR1 and CDR2: WNHNN and SYGVQD (reference sequence). CDR3: CASSDPTESSGNTIYF. Written as DNA, the CDR3 is TGCGCCAGCAGTGACCCTACAGAGTCCTCTGGAAACACCATATATTTT.

V is TRBV27 and J is TRBJ1-2; tentative D call: TRBD1 (5 bases). Germline CDR1 is MNHEY and CDR2 is SMNVEV (reference sequence). Trimming removed 5 bases from V and 8 bases from J, with 15 bases in between. The CDR3 contains 13 residues. The CDR3 coding sequence is TGTGCCAGCAGTGTAGGGGAATTTAGCGGCTACACCTTC. It yields the protein CASSVGEFSGYTF.

The chain carries TRBV15 and TRBJ1-2, with D perhaps matching TRBD1 (5 bases). Germline CDR1 is LNHNV and CDR2 is YYDKDF (reference sequence). The CDR3 consists of 14 residues. V was clipped by 0 bases and J by 8 bases, with 13 bases between them. CDR3 coding DNA: TGTGCCACCAGCAGAGATCGGAAAGGGGTAGGCTACACCTTC. Translating gives CATSRDRKGVGYTF.

The rearrangement uses TRBV7-2 and TRBJ1-1; unclear D gene. The CDR3 loop spans 15 amino acids. Germline values: CDR1 SGHTA, CDR2 FQGNSA. Trimming took off 3 bases at V and 2 bases at J, with 13 bases between the two ends. The DNA of the CDR3 is TGTGCCAGCAGCTTTAACGGAGCCCCTAACACTGAAGCTTTCTTT. This translates into CASSFNGAPNTEAFF.

This clone was detected once. This rearrangement joins TRBV29-1 to TRBJ2-7; 11 positions match TRBD2. CDR1 is SQVTM, CDR2 ANQGSEA, per germline. V lost 6 bases and J lost 1; bases outside the gene matches: 5. There are 14 residues in the CDR3. In nucleotides, the CDR3 is TGCAGCGTGCTGACTAGCGGGGCATCCTACGAGCAGTACTTC. This encodes CSVLTSGASYEQYF.

This rearrangement joins TRBV5-1 to TRBJ1-6, with TRBD1 identical over 8 bases. The CDR3 sequence is 14 residues long. V lost 0 bases, J lost 7 bases, and 0 bases stayed unmatched. Germline V gene lookup returns CDR1 SGHRS and CDR2 YFSETQ. This chain's CDR3 is CASSLGQGNSPLHF. The DNA for the CDR3 is TGCGCCAGCAGCTTGGGACAGGGGAATTCACCCCTCCACTTT.

The chain links TRBV5-5 to TRBJ2-2, with D hard to call. CDR1 is SGHKS and CDR2 is YYEKEE in the germline V gene (reference sequence). Trimming removed 0 bases at V and 8 bases at J, with 8 bases between. This CDR3 has 13 residues. CDR3 residues: CASSLEQFGELFF. CDR3 in DNA: TGTGCCAGCAGCTTGGAGCAGTTTGGGGAGCTGTTTTTT.

This clone showed up just once. V gene TRBV2 combines with J gene TRBJ2-7, with 13 bases identical to TRBD2. V lost 5 bases to trimming and J lost 6 bases; unmatched junction nucleotides: 4. This CDR3 is built from 14 residues. Germline V gene lookup returns CDR1 SNHLY and CDR2 FYNNEI. The CDR3 is CASSTRTSGSEQYF. CDR3 DNA sequence: TGTGCCAGCAGTACGCGGACTAGCGGGAGCGAGCAGTACTTC.

This chain links TRBV27 with TRBJ2-2; D not certain. V was shortened by 0 bases and J by 3 bases, with 8 bases between the two germline ends. CDR1 and CDR2 (germline): MNHEY, SMNVEV (reference sequence). CDR3 length equals 15 residues. CDR3 loop: CASSLSFGYTGELFF. The CDR3 region has the DNA TGTGCCAGCAGTTTATCGTTTGGGTACACCGGGGAGCTGTTTTTT.

The chain recombines TRBV10-3 with TRBJ2-7; D unresolved. Germline-derived CDR1 and CDR2 are ENHRY and SYGVKD. The CDR3 spans 13 residues. Trimming removed 3 bases from V and 0 bases from J, with 6 bases in between. In DNA, the CDR3 is TGTGCCATCAGTGAAGCTGCCTCCTACGAGCAGTACTTC. Its translation: CAISEAASYEQYF.

The chain combines TRBV11-2 with TRBJ2-7, with D uncertain. Deletions cut 2 bases from V and 2 bases from J, with 7 bases between. This CDR3 has 13 residues. Germline CDR1 and CDR2: SGHAT and FQNNGV. Written as DNA, the CDR3 is TGTGCCAGCAGCTTATACAGCCCCTACGAGCAGTACTTC. As protein: CASSLYSPYEQYF.

The chain joins TRBV6-2 or TRBV6-3 to TRBJ2-7; D is uncertain. This CDR3 is 12 amino acids long. Looked up from germline, CDR1 is MNHEY and CDR2 is SVGEGT. With 6 bases removed from V and 1 base from J, the gap between germline ends came to 7 bases. The CDR3 sequence is CASSQVSYEQYF. The CDR3 DNA sequence: TGTGCCAGCAGCCAAGTATCCTACGAGCAGTACTTC.

This chain joins TRBV5-1 and TRBJ2-1; possible D gene TRBD2, 6 bases. CDR1 is SGHRS and CDR2 is YFSETQ in the germline V gene. Deletions cut 0 bases from V and 9 bases from J, with 10 bases between. The CDR3 contains 13 residues. The CDR3 DNA reads TGCGCCAGCAGCTTGGGGAGGGCGCTTGAGCAGTTCTTC. It translates to CASSLGRALEQFF. The full variable domain, its missing parts supplied by reference TRBV5-1 and TRBJ2-1, is KAGVTQTPRYLIKTRGQQVTLSCSPISGHRSVSWYQQTPGQGLQFLFEYFSETQRNKGNFPGRFSGRQFSNSRSEMNVSTLELGDSALYLCASSLGRALEQFFGPGTRLTVL.

The chain uses TRBV9 and TRBJ2-1; 8 bases are a match to TRBD2. The J segment lost 4 bases and the V segment lost 3 bases, leaving 3 bases of the junction unmatched. Germline V CDR1 and CDR2: SGDLS, YYNGEE. This CDR3 region has 14 residues. The CDR3 region has the DNA TGTGCCAGCAGCGCGGGACTAGGGTACAATGAGCAGTTCTTC. Translated: CASSAGLGYNEQFF. Based on the CDR3 plus reference TRBV9 and TRBJ2-1, the full variable domain is DSGVTQTPKHLITATGQRVTLRCSPRSGDLSVYWYQQSLDQGLQFLIQYYNGEERAKGNILERFSAQQFPDLHSELNLSSLELGDSALYFCASSAGLGYNEQFFGPGTRLTVL.

This clone has a handful of counts. V is TRBV19 and J is TRBJ2-6; 7 bases agree with TRBD1. The trim removed 7 bases at V and 4 bases at J, leaving 16 bases unmatched. CDR3 length: 18 amino acids. Germline V gene data show CDR1 as LNHDA and CDR2 as SQIVND (reference sequence). CDR3 region: CASNPGGRGNTGANVLTF. In DNA, the CDR3 is TGTGCCAGTAACCCTGGTGGCAGGGGGAACACAGGGGCCAACGTCCTGACTTTC.

As to this clone: The sample contains more than one DNA sequence encoding this CDR3. The rearrangement links TRBV7-2 to TRBJ1-5; unclear D gene. Germline CDR1 SGHTA, CDR2 FQGNSA. The CDR3 length is 14 residues. Trimming shortened V by 1 base and J by 1 base, and 5 bases separated the two germline ends. Written as DNA, the CDR3 is TGTGCCAGCAGCTTAGAGCTGAGCAATCAGCCCCAGCATTTT. Residues: CASSLELSNQPQHF. The complete variable domain, with remaining parts taken from reference TRBV7-2 and TRBJ1-5, reads GAGVSQSPSNKVTEKGKDVELRCDPISGHTALYWYRQSLGQGLEFLIYFQGNSAPDKSGLPSDRFSAERTGGSVSTLTIQRTQQEDSAVYLCASSLELSNQPQHFGDGTRLSIL.

The sample holds a few counts of this clone. The J gene is TRBJ2-2, the V gene TRBV21-1; the D call TRBD1 from the table was never checked on the DNA. TRBV21-1 is termed a pseudogene. This CDR3 is 15 amino acids long. CDR3 loop: CASSKAYRDHGELFF. In DNA form, the CDR3 reads TGTGCCAGCAGCAAAGCGTACAGGGATCACGGGGAGCTGTTTTTT.

The V call is TRBV21-1, the J call TRBJ1-1; the table's D call, TRBD1, has no DNA check behind it. TRBV21-1 is a known pseudogene. This CDR3 is 12 amino acids long. The CDR3 region has the DNA TGTGCCAGTCGCAGGGCAGAAACTGAAGCTTTCTTT. Amino acid sequence: CASRRAETEAFF.

The DNA of the CDR3 is TGTGCCAGCAGCTCCGCAACAGGGTGGAGCACAGATACGCAGTATTTT. As protein: CASSSATGWSTDTQYF. V and J are TRBV6-2 or TRBV6-3 and TRBJ2-3, with TRBD1 as a possible D gene (6 bases). This CDR3 region has 16 residues. The V end was cut by 6 bases, the J end by 0 bases, with 16 bases between. Germline V gene data show CDR1 as MNHEY and CDR2 as SVGEGT.